The clone carrying this T cell receptor beta chain was seen more than once but under ten times. The antigen is unknown. These data originate in a study of beta chain features in type 1 diabetes. Findings and caveats of the study: There were fewer insertions and more deletions at the VDJ junctions of type 1 diabetes patients.

Expressed TCRB transcripts got sequenced, as all isolated RNA was reverse transcribed. Method: immunoSEQ multiplex PCR; TCRdb's copy keeps in-frame clones and lacks some. Of a few hundred thousand clones in the sample, 20% are singletons; the top ten hold around 0.04%. Sorted populations all had greater than 98% purity. The material sequenced was naive CD4+ T cells from blood. The TCR originated in a woman younger than 35 in good health.

The CDR3 coding sequence is TGTGCCAGCAGCTTACGAGGAGCGGTCACAGATACGCAGTATTTT. This encodes CASSLRGAVTDTQYF. The genes are TRBV7-2 and TRBJ2-3; a weak D match, TRBD2 (5 bases). Trimming shortened V by 2 bases and J by 2 bases, and 11 bases separated the two germline ends. Germline V gene lookup returns CDR1 SGHTA and CDR2 FQGNSA. The CDR3 totals 15 residues. The complete variable domain, with remaining parts taken from reference TRBV7-2 and TRBJ2-3, reads GAGVSQSPSNKVTEKGKDVELRCDPISGHTALYWYRQSLGQGLEFLIYFQGNSAPDKSGLPSDRFSAERTGGSVSTLTIQRTQQEDSAVYLCASSLRGAVTDTQYFGPGTRLTVL.